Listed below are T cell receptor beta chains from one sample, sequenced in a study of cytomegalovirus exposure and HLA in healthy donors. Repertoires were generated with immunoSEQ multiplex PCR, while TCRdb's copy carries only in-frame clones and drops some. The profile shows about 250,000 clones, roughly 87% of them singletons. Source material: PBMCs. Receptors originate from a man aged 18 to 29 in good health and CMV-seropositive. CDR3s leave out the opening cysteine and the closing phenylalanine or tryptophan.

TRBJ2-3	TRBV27	ASSSPSAGVDTQY
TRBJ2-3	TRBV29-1	SVVGPLTTDTQY
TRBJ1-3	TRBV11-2	ASSTHRVPPGNTIY
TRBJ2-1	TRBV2	ASSELSGSYNEQF
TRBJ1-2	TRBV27	ASSLGQGYGYT
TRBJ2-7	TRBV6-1	ASSVRSPYEQY
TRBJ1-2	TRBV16	ASSQSEGGYDGYT
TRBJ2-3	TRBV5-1	ASSPGRRSTDTQY
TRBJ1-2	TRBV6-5	ASSYGRLSGYT
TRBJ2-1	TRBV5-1	ASSLVSDGYNEQF
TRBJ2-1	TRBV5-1	ASSWSLNEQF
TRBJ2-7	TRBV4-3	ASSQRDSLPYEQY
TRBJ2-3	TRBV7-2	ASSLLGLAYSTDTQY
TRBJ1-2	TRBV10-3	AISGSGDGYT
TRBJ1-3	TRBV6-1	ASRAGTGDGNTIY
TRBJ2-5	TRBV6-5	ASSYSWGNTQETQY
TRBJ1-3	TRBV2	ASSEAGSTRGNTIY